This entry features one TCR beta chain sequence. These data are taken from a study of shared clonotypes between healthy human individuals. Sequencing was performed with immunoSEQ multiplex PCR; in TCRdb, only in-frame clones are kept and a portion is missing. The sample includes 2 million to 2.5 million clones, 80% to 95% of them seen just once. Trimming stripped 0 bases from V and 1 base from J, with 7 bases between. Germline V lookup: CDR1 SGHRS, CDR2 YFSETQ. The CDR3 sequence is 15 residues long. The genes are TRBV5-1 and TRBJ2-2; a possible D gene is TRBD2 (5 bases). Source material: naive CD4+ T cells from PBMCs. As to subset: CD45RA+ positively selected. This TCR derives from a man aged 18 to 30 in good health. Some clones in this sample may be carry-over from other donors' samples. The CDR3 region is CASSLGGQNTGELFF. The DNA of the CDR3 is TGCGCCAGCAGCTTGGGAGGGCAGAACACCGGGGAGCTGTTTTTT. The complete variable domain, with remaining parts taken from reference TRBV5-1 and TRBJ2-2, reads KAGVTQTPRYLIKTRGQQVTLSCSPISGHRSVSWYQQTPGQGLQFLFEYFSETQRNKGNFPGRFSGRQFSNSRSEMNVSTLELGDSALYLCASSLGGQNTGELFFGEGSRLTVL.